This TCR beta chain is drawn from a study of beta chain features in type 1 diabetes. As for the study in general: Age, gender and cell yields were alike across patients and healthy donors. Study-level findings and limits: The study left unresolved whether HLA type influences TCRB rearrangement. Patients' naive, central memory and regulatory TCRB repertoires appeared more alike than those of healthy donors.

Of the isolated RNA, all was reverse transcribed, and so the sequenced material was expressed TCRB transcripts. TCRdb's table, derived via immunoSEQ multiplex PCR, lists solely in-frame clones and lacks some. The table has about 250,000 clones, roughly 15% seen once; the top ten hold more than 0.02%. The sample holds a few counts of this clone. What it binds is unknown. The sample consisted of naive CD4+ T cells from blood. The origin of this receptor is a woman in her thirties or forties in good health.

The CDR3 region is CASSEVGGSINYGYTF. CDR3 in DNA: TGTGCCAGCAGTGAAGTCGGAGGGAGTATAAACTATGGCTACACCTTC. V is TRBV25-1 and J is TRBJ1-2; D gene ambiguous. V was trimmed by 2 bases and J by 2 bases, leaving 15 bases between them. The CDR3 is 16 residues long. Germline CDR1 and CDR2: MGHDK and SYGVNS.